A single sample gave rise to the 2 T cell receptor beta chains below, sequenced in a study of T cells in tuberculosis. Repertoires were generated with immunoSEQ multiplex PCR, while TCRdb's copy carries only in-frame clones and drops some. The profile shows thousands of clones, 95% of them singletons. The specimen sequenced was PBMCs. These receptors were obtained from an adult with tuberculosis.

The J gene is TRBJ2-3, the V gene TRBV4-1; D unresolved. This CDR3 is built from 12 residues. The germline gives CDR1 MGHRA, CDR2 YSYEKL. Trimming shortened V by 4 bases and J by 5 bases, and 7 bases separated the two germline ends. Here the CDR3 reads CASSPTGDTQYF. Here the CDR3 DNA reads TGCGCCAGCAGCCCAACCGGAGATACGCAGTATTTT.

The chain links TRBV29-1 to TRBJ2-1; the D gene is possibly TRBD2 (5 bases). V lost 4 bases, J lost 7 bases, and 11 bases lay in between. This CDR3 is built from 12 residues. Germline values: CDR1 SQVTM, CDR2 ANQGSEA. In DNA form, the CDR3 reads TGCAGCGTTGTAAAGAGGGAAAATGAGCAGTTCTTC. It codes for CSVVKRENEQFF.